Sequencing of this T cell receptor (beta chain) was carried out in a study of control samples from healthy donors and cancer patients. Germline V CDR1 and CDR2: MGHRA, YSYEKL. The CDR3 sequence is 15 residues long. V was clipped by 3 bases and J by 4 bases, with 14 bases between them. The table came from immunoSEQ multiplex PCR; TCRdb's copy has only in-frame clones and leaves some out. The repertoire holds hundreds of thousands of clones, roughly 87% seen once, with 10% to 15% in the top ten. This chain connects TRBV4-1 to TRBJ2-3; tentatively, D is TRBD1 (6 bases). Sequencing used PBMCs. The sequence derives from an older woman with lung cancer. In nucleotides, the CDR3 is TGCGCCAGCAGCCATTTACAGGGAAGCGCAGATACGCAGTATTTT. Protein sequence: CASSHLQGSADTQYF.